The 16 T cell receptor beta chains presented below share a single source sample, sequenced in a study of Graves' ophthalmopathy and Graves' hyperthyroidism. RNA transcripts were the source from which TCR beta CDR3 regions were amplified. First-round RT-PCR employed HTBI primers, with a second-round multiplex PCR after it. In TCRdb, the multiplex PCR reads were re-called with MiXCR into one record per CDR3 protein. Of some 370,000 distinct CDR3 sequences listed, about 18% are singletons. Sequencing was carried out using peripheral blood. The receptor set was obtained from an adult woman with stable Graves' hyperthyroidism.

CDR3 nucleotides: TGTGCCAGCTCACCATTAGCGGTTGAGTACGAGCAGTACTTC. Protein: CASSPLAVEYEQYF. V and J are TRBV18 and TRBJ2-7; the D gene is possibly TRBD2 (6 bases). The CDR3 runs to 14 residues. The V gene lost 2 bases and the J gene lost 4 bases, with 12 bases spanning the gap. The germline CDR1 and CDR2 sequences are KGHSH and LQKENI.

This clonotype was counted many times. The chain couples TRBV20-1 to TRBJ2-5; 9 positions match TRBD2. After removal of 6 bases from V and 5 bases from J, the junction contained 13 bases not matched to a gene. The CDR3 is 15 amino acids. The germline CDR1 and CDR2 sequences are DFQATT and SNEGSKA (reference sequence). As DNA, the CDR3 is TGCAGTGCGAGGCCGGGTAGCGGGAGAGGGGAGACCCAGTACTTC. Its protein is CSARPGSGRGETQYF.

This clonotype was detected many times. In DNA form, the CDR3 reads TGCGCCAGCAGTGGACAGGGGAGCTACGAGCAGTACTTC. Its protein is CASSGQGSYEQYF. The chain uses TRBV10-1 and TRBJ2-7; TRBD1 aligns across 8 bases. Germline CDR1 WNHNN, CDR2 SYGVQD (reference sequence). V shed 4 bases and J 3 bases; nucleotides not matched to a gene: 2. The CDR3 length is 13 residues.

At least ten counts were recorded for this clonotype. The chain has TRBV6-5 and TRBJ2-5, with D possibly being TRBD2 (7 bases). The germline V gene encodes CDR1 MNHEY and CDR2 SVGAGI. This CDR3 is built from 14 residues. The germline V and J ends were trimmed by 9 bases and 5 bases, with 19 bases remaining between them. The CDR3 loop is CARTNRVGGETQYF. DNA for the CDR3: TGTGCCAGAACCAACAGGGTGGGGGGGGAGACCCAGTACTTC.

This clonotype was seen ten or more times. This chain uses TRBV6-1 with TRBJ2-7; TRBD1 matches at 8 bases. The CDR3 extends over 16 amino acids. Germline CDR1 is MNHNS and CDR2 is SASEGT. V dropped 3 bases and J dropped 3; count of bases not matched to a gene: 10. CDR3: CASSDHKTGELYEQYF. CDR3 bases: TGTGCCAGCAGTGATCACAAGACAGGGGAACTCTACGAGCAGTACTTC.

This clonotype was counted at least ten times. The chain links TRBV15 to TRBJ2-7, with unresolved D. The CDR3 has 15 amino acids. V was shortened by 0 bases and J by 1 base, with 10 bases between the two germline ends. The germline CDR1 and CDR2 sequences are LNHNV and YYDKDF (reference sequence). CDR3 sequence (DNA): TGTGCCACCAGCAGAGATTTAGGGATATCCTACGAGCAGTACTTC. Amino acid sequence: CATSRDLGISYEQYF.

This clonotype was observed a single time. The junction does not match germline at one end; this may be a read error. The CDR3 here is CGSGVSPYNSPLHF. As DNA, the CDR3 is TGTGGCAGCGGGGTCTCGCCCTATAATTCACCCCTCCACTTT. This chain joins TRBV6-1 and TRBJ1-6, with D unclear. The CDR3 runs 14 residues. Germline-derived CDR1 and CDR2 are MNHNS and SASEGT.

The chain couples TRBV12-3 or TRBV12-4 to TRBJ1-1; D is possibly TRBD1 (6 bases). The V end lost 6 bases, the J end lost 4 bases, and 15 bases lay between the germline ends. The CDR3 spans 14 residues. CDR3 in amino acids: CASSPTGRATEAFF. The CDR3, as DNA: TGTGCCAGCAGCCCTACAGGGAGGGCCACTGAAGCTTTCTTT.

In its sample, this clonotype was seen many times. The rearrangement joins TRBV7-2 to TRBJ2-7; no definite D call. This CDR3 region has 15 residues. Germline V gene sequence: CDR1 SGHTA, CDR2 FQGNSA. V lost 4 bases and J 0 bases, leaving 13 bases between the germline ends. The CDR3 region has the DNA TGTGCCAGCAGCTCCCCTCGCGGATCCTCCTACGAGCAGTACTTC. This translates into CASSSPRGSSYEQYF.

This clonotype occurred many times. The rearrangement joins TRBV18 to TRBJ2-7; 8 nucleotides match TRBD2. With 4 bases clipped from V and 2 bases from J, the junction kept 7 bases outside the gene matches. The CDR3 length is 15 residues. Germline-derived CDR1 and CDR2 are KGHSH and LQKENI. The CDR3 DNA is TGTGCCAGCTCACGGGGGACTAGTGCCGCCTACGAGCAGTACTTC. Encoded protein: CASSRGTSAAYEQYF.

This clonotype occurred a few times. A much larger clone sits a single nucleotide away, making a read error possible. It is likely a read error, because the conserved phenylalanine at the end of the CDR3 is missing. This chain links TRBV5-1 with TRBJ2-7, with 12 nucleotides matching TRBD2. The germline V gene encodes CDR1 SGHRS and CDR2 YFSETQ. CDR3 length: 17 residues. The V segment lost 3 bases and the J segment 6 bases; nucleotides outside the gene matches: 13. CDR3 DNA sequence: TGCGCCAGCAGCTCACGTACCCCTAGCGGGAGGGCCTCCGAGCAGTACTCC. The encoded protein is CASSSRTPSGRASEQYS.

In this sample, this clonotype turned up many times. V usage is TRBV28 and J usage is TRBJ2-7, with D maybe TRBD1 (5 bases). The CDR3 contains 12 residues. Germline assignment: CDR1 MDHEN and CDR2 SYDVKM. Trimming removed 7 bases from V and 10 bases from J, with 17 bases in between. CDR3 protein: CASNNPGLGQYF. In nucleotides, the CDR3 is TGTGCCAGCAATAACCCAGGGTTGGGACAGTACTTC.

This clonotype appeared a few times. This chain joins TRBV28 and TRBJ2-4; 7 bases map to TRBD2. V lost 10 bases, J lost 9 bases, and 15 bases stayed unmatched. The CDR3 spans 14 residues. Looked up from germline, CDR1 is MDHEN and CDR2 is SYDVKM. CDR3 in amino acids: CATAVSGGWIIQYF. For the CDR3, the DNA is TGTGCCACCGCCGTGTCGGGAGGATGGATCATTCAGTACTTC.

This clonotype was detected ten times or more. The chain uses TRBV6-1 and TRBJ2-1; TRBD2 is a possible D gene (5 bases). CDR1 is MNHNS, CDR2 SASEGT, per germline. Trimming removed 4 bases from V and 8 bases from J, with 12 bases in between. The CDR3 is 13 residues long. CDR3 amino acids: CASSGAVGDEQFF. CDR3 bases: TGTGCCAGCAGTGGGGCAGTCGGGGATGAGCAGTTCTTC.

Ten or more counts support this clonotype. In DNA form, the CDR3 reads TGTGCCAGCAGCCCCCCGGGACAGGGGACCACCGGGGAGCTGTTTTTT. Translated, it gives CASSPPGQGTTGELFF. The chain links TRBV11-2 to TRBJ2-2, with 10 bases fitting TRBD1. Germline lookup yields CDR1 SGHAT and CDR2 FQNNGV. The trim removed 5 bases at V and 4 bases at J, leaving 7 bases unmatched. This CDR3 is built from 16 residues.

At least ten counts were recorded for this clonotype. The CDR3 here is CASTVSGNTIYF. In DNA form, the CDR3 reads TGTGCCAGCACCGTTAGCGGAAACACCATATATTTT. J is TRBJ1-3 and V is TRBV12-3 or TRBV12-4; D uncertain. V lost 7 bases and J lost 4, with 8 bases in between. The CDR3 length is 12 residues.